This T cell receptor beta chain was sequenced during a study of T cells expressing NK-cell markers. Germline CDR1 reads MNHNS; CDR2 reads SASEGT. The CDR3 is 13 amino acids. 5'RACE template switching built TCR beta cDNA with unique molecular identifiers. One entry per CDR3 protein, without DNA, is what TCRdb gives after re-calling the 5' RACE reads. The table lists approximately 440,000 distinct CDR3 sequences. The TCR was taken from a woman between 45 and 65 years old in good health. Material: blood T cells: a sorted CD56 or NKG2C T cell subset, CD4+ or CD8+ T cells, or bulk PBMC T cells (not recorded which). This rearrangement joins TRBV6-1 to TRBJ1-1. The CDR3 protein is CASTIGLTTEAFF.